What follows is one TCR beta chain and its context. The antigen is undetermined. The entry originates in a study of T cells after yellow fever vaccination. Study-level results: Abundant clonotypes from the bulk population could contaminate FACS-sorted repertoires. Though it reached lower strength, the secondary response hit its peak faster, day 5 versus 15.

Each CDR3 protein gets one entry after TCRdb re-called the 5' RACE reads with MiXCR. This sample carries approximately 550,000 distinct CDR3 sequences, 19% of them seen once, and the ten largest clones take around an eighth. CDR3 length equals 15 residues. Germline V gene lookup returns CDR1 SGDLS and CDR2 YYNGEE. V shed 0 bases and J shed 0 bases, with 9 bases lying between them. This TCR derives from a man younger than 45 who received the YFV17D yellow fever vaccine. The sample consisted of PBMCs, taken 15 days after the yellow fever booster vaccination. This chain joins TRBV9 and TRBJ1-1; D remains unclear. The CDR3 sequence is CASSVGVGLNTEAFF. CDR3 nucleotide sequence: TGTGCCAGCAGCGTAGGGGTAGGACTGAACACTGAAGCTTTCTTT.